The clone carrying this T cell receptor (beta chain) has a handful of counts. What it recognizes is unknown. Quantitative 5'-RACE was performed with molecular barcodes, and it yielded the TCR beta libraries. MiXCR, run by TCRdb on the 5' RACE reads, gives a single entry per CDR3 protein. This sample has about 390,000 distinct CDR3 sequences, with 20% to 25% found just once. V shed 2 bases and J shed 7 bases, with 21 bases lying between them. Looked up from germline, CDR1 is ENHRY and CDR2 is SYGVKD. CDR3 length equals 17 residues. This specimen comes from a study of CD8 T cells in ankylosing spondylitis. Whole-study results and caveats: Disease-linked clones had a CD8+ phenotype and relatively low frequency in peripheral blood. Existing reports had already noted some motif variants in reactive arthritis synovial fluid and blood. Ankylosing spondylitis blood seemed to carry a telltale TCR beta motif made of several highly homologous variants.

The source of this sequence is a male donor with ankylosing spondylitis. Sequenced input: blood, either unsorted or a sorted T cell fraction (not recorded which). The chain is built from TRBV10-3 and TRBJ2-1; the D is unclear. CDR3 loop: CAISERPHYEPANEQFF. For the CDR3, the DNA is TGTGCCATCAGTGAGCGACCCCACTATGAGCCAGCGAATGAGCAGTTCTTC.